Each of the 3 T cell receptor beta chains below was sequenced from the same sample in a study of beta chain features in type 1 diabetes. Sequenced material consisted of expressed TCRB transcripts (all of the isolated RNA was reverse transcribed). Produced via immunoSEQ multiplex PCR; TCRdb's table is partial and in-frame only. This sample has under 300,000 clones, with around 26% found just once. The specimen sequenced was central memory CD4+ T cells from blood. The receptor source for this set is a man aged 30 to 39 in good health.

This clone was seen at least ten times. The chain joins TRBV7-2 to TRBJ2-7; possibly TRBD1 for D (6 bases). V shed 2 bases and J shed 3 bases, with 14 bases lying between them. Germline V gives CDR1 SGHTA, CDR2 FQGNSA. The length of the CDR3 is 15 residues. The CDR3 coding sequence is TGTGCCAGCAGCTTAATGTATAGCAGGGGCTACGAGCAGTACTTC. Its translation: CASSLMYSRGYEQYF.

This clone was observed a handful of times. In DNA form, the CDR3 reads TGTGCCAGCTCACCCGGGATGACCTACGAGCAGTACTTC. Translation: CASSPGMTYEQYF. The gene calls are TRBV18 and TRBJ2-7, with D possibly being TRBD2 (5 bases). The ends were cut back, 3 bases at V and 2 bases at J, with 8 bases in the middle. The CDR3 has 13 amino acids. Germline V lookup: CDR1 KGHSH, CDR2 LQKENI.

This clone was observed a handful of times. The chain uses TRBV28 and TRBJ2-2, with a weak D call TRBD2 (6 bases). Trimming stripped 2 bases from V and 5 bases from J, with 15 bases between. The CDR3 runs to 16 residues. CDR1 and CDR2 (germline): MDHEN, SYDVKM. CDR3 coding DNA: TGTGCCAGCAGTTTACATGTGACTAGTGTTACCGGGGAGCTGTTTTTT. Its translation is CASSLHVTSVTGELFF.